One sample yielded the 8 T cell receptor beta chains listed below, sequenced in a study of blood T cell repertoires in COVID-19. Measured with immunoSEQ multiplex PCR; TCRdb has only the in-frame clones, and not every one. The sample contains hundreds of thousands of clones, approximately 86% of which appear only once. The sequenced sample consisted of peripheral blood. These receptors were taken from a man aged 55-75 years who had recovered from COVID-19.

CDR3 loop: CASSRASSSSTDTQYF. The CDR3, as DNA: TGTGCCAGCTCACGTGCCAGTTCCTCTTCCACAGATACGCAGTATTTT. J is TRBJ2-3 and V is TRBV18; D remains ambiguous. CDR3 size: 16 residues. Germline-derived CDR1 and CDR2 are KGHSH and LQKENI. V was trimmed by 4 bases and J by 2 bases, leaving 16 bases between them.

CDR3 coding DNA: TGTGCCAGCAGCCCAGTTGGCTGGGGACAGAAAGAGACCCAGTACTTC. Protein sequence: CASSPVGWGQKETQYF. The rearrangement uses TRBV5-6 and TRBJ2-5; 7 bases align to TRBD1. The CDR3 runs 16 residues. Germline CDR1 SGHDT, CDR2 YYEEEE. J gave up 3 bases and V 4 bases, and 12 bases lay outside the gene matches.

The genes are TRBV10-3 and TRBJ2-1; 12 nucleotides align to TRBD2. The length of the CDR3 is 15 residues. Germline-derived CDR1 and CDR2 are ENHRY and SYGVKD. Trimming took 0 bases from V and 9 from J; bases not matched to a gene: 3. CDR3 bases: TGTGCCATCAGTGAGTCTCGGACTAGCGGGATTGAGCAGTTCTTC. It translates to CAISESRTSGIEQFF.

The CDR3 reads CASRRLIYMNTEAFF. The CDR3 DNA sequence: TGTGCCAGCAGGAGACTGATATACATGAACACTGAAGCTTTCTTT. The V call is TRBV6-5, the J call TRBJ1-1; D remains ambiguous. V was shortened by 6 bases and J by 0 bases, with 14 bases between the two germline ends. Germline loops: CDR1 MNHEY, CDR2 SVGAGI. CDR3 length: 15 residues.

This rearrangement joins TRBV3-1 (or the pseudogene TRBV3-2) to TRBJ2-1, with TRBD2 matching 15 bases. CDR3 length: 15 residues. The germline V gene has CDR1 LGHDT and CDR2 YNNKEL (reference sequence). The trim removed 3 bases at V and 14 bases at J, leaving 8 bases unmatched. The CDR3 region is CASSHGLAGGLSEFF. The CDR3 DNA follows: TGTGCCAGCAGCCATGGACTAGCGGGGGGGTTGAGTGAGTTCTTC.

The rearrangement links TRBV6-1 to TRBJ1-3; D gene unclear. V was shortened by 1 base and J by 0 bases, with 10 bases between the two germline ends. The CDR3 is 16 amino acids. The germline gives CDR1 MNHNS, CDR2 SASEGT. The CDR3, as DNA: TGTGCCAGCAGTGAAGTCAGGCCTTTCTCTGGAAACACCATATATTTT. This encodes CASSEVRPFSGNTIYF.

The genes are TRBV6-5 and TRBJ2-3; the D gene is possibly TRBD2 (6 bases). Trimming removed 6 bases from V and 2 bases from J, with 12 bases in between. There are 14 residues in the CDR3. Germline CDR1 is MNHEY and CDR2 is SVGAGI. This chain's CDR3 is CASSGILATDTQYF. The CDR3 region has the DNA TGTGCCAGCAGCGGAATACTAGCCACAGATACGCAGTATTTT.

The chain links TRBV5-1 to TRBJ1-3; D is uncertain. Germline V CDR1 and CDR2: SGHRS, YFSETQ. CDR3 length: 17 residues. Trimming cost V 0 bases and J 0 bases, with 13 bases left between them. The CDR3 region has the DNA TGCGCCAGCAGCTTGGGAGGCAGCCGGAGCTCTGGAAACACCATATATTTT. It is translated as CASSLGGSRSSGNTIYF.